These 9 T cell receptor beta chains came from one sample sequenced in a study of cytomegalovirus exposure and HLA in healthy donors. Some clones are missing from TCRdb's copy, which holds only in-frame ones; the method was immunoSEQ multiplex PCR. The sample has around 150,000 clones, 85% to 90% seen once. Sample: PBMCs. These receptors all come from a woman aged 18-29 years in good health and CMV-seropositive.

This clone was observed a handful of times. The rearrangement uses TRBV5-6 and TRBJ2-7, with 7 bases that match TRBD2. CDR1 is SGHDT, CDR2 YYEEEE, per germline. V dropped 0 bases and J dropped 5; count of bases not matched to a gene: 8. This CDR3 spans 15 amino acids. As DNA, the CDR3 is TGTGCCAGCAGCTTGGCCGGGGGGAGGTCCAACGAGCAGTACTTC. It yields the protein CASSLAGGRSNEQYF.

The chain links TRBV4-1 to TRBJ1-2, with 7 bases lining up with TRBD1. This CDR3 spans 17 amino acids. Germline V gives CDR1 MGHRA, CDR2 YSYEKL. J was trimmed by 0 bases and V by 1 base; bases with no gene match: 8. The CDR3 bases are TGCGCCAGCAGCCAAGTCTCGAGACAGGGTTCTAACTATGGCTACACCTTC. Protein sequence: CASSQVSRQGSNYGYTF.

This sequence joins TRBV9 and TRBJ2-3, with a tentative D call TRBD2 (6 bases). The germline gives CDR1 SGDLS, CDR2 YYNGEE. The CDR3 extends over 16 amino acids. V was trimmed by 0 bases and J by 2 bases, leaving 13 bases between them. The CDR3 sequence is CASSVGLESSTDTQYF. Here the CDR3 DNA reads TGTGCCAGCAGCGTAGGACTAGAGTCTTCCACAGATACGCAGTATTTT.

The rearrangement links TRBV28 to TRBJ1-1, with TRBD1 matching over 8 bases. Trimming at V came to 3 bases and at J to 2 bases, leaving 2 bases not matched to a gene. Germline V gene data show CDR1 as MDHEN and CDR2 as SYDVKM. The CDR3 has 14 amino acids. The CDR3 region has the DNA TGTGCCAGCAGTTTGGGACAGGCCAACACTGAAGCTTTCTTT. Protein: CASSLGQANTEAFF.

This clone was found once. This chain uses TRBV4-1 with TRBJ2-1, with 8 bases matching TRBD1. Germline V lookup: CDR1 MGHRA, CDR2 YSYEKL. This CDR3 region has 19 residues. The V segment lost 1 base and the J segment 1 base; nucleotides outside the gene matches: 12. CDR3 nucleotides: TGCGCCAGCAGCCAAGTGCCCAGGGGGCCAGAAGGATCCTACAATGAGCAGTTCTTC. It translates to CASSQVPRGPEGSYNEQFF.

V and J are TRBV5-1 and TRBJ1-4; unclear D gene. CDR1 and CDR2 from the germline V gene are SGHRS and YFSETQ. The CDR3 contains 14 residues. Trimming removed 5 bases from V and 0 bases from J, with 8 bases in between. Here the CDR3 DNA reads TGCGCCAGCAGGGCAGGCGCAACTAATGAAAAACTGTTTTTT. It codes for CASRAGATNEKLFF.

This chain uses TRBV19 with TRBJ1-5; TRBD1 is a possible D gene (6 bases). Germline CDR1 reads LNHDA; CDR2 reads SQIVND (reference sequence). V was cut by 4 bases and J by 5 bases, with 12 bases left in between. CDR3 length: 14 amino acids. The CDR3 reads CASSTRQAYQPQHF. In DNA, the CDR3 is TGTGCCAGTAGTACCCGACAGGCATATCAGCCCCAGCATTTT. The whole variable domain, filled in from reference TRBV19 and TRBJ1-5, reads DGGITQSPKYLFRKEGQNVTLSCEQNLNHDAMYWYRQDPGQGLRLIYYSQIVNDFQKGDIAEGYSVSREKKESFPLTVTSAQKNPTAFYLCASSTRQAYQPQHFGDGTRLSIL.

This clone came up a few times. The chain carries TRBV2 and TRBJ2-2; 9 nucleotides line up with TRBD1. The germline gives CDR1 SNHLY, CDR2 FYNNEI. V lost 5 bases, J lost 2 bases, and 6 bases stayed unmatched. The CDR3 is 16 amino acids. The CDR3 bases are TGTGCCAGCAGTTCGACAGGGGGACAAAACACCGGGGAGCTGTTTTTT. Amino acids: CASSSTGGQNTGELFF.

The rearrangement joins TRBV6-1 to TRBJ1-5, with 11 bases fitting TRBD1. V gave up 4 bases and J gave up 7 bases; unmatched junction bases: 6. Germline lookup yields CDR1 MNHNS and CDR2 SASEGT. The CDR3 spans 15 residues. CDR3 residues: CASSGRTGGMQPQHF. CDR3 nucleotide sequence: TGTGCCAGCAGTGGACGGACAGGGGGCATGCAGCCCCAGCATTTT.